This T cell receptor beta chain was captured in a study of cytomegalovirus exposure and HLA in healthy donors. The V gene's germline CDR1 is LGHNA and CDR2 YSLEER. The CDR3 has 19 amino acids. V shed 1 base and J shed 2 bases, with 22 bases lying between them. Findings and limits, study-wide: A later analysis found first-cohort TCR clusters tended to co-occur in the 120 or so validation repertoires. The study recorded over 150 TCR beta chains that were cytomegalovirus-associated.

Some clones are missing from TCRdb's copy, which holds only in-frame ones; the method was immunoSEQ multiplex PCR. The profile shows over 200,000 clones, 90% of them singletons. This clone was picked up one time. Its antigen is currently unknown. The sequenced material came from PBMCs. The clonotype originates from a woman aged 18 to 35 in good health and CMV-seronegative. V and J are TRBV4-3 and TRBJ2-3, with D possibly TRBD1 on 6 matching bases. CDR3 loop: CASSQGARQDFRPTDTQYF. The CDR3 nucleotides read TGCGCCAGCAGCCAAGGGGCAAGACAGGACTTTCGGCCCACAGATACGCAGTATTTT.